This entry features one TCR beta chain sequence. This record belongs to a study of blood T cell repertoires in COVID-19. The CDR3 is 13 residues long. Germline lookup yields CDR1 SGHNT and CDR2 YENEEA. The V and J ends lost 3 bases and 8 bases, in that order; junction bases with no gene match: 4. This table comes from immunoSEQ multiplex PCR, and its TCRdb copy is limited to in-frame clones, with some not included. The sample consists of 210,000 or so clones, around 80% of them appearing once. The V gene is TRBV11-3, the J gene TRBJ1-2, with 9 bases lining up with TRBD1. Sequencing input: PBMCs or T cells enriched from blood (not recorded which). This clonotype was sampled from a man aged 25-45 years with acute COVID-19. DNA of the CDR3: TGTGCCAGCAGCTTGACAGGGGGATTGGGCTACACCTTC. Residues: CASSLTGGLGYTF.